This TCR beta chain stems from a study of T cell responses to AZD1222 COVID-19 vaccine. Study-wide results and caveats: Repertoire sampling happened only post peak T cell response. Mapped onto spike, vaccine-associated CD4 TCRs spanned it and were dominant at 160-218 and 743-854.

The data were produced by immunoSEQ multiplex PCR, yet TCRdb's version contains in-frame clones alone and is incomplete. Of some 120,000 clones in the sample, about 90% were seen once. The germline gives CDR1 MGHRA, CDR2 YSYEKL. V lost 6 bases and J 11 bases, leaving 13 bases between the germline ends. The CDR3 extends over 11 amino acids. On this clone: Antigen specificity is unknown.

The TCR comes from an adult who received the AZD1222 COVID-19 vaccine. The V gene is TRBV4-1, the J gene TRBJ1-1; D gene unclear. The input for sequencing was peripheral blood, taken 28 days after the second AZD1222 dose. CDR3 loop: CASSLSRWAFF. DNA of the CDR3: TGCGCCAGCAGTTTGAGCCGGTGGGCTTTCTTT.